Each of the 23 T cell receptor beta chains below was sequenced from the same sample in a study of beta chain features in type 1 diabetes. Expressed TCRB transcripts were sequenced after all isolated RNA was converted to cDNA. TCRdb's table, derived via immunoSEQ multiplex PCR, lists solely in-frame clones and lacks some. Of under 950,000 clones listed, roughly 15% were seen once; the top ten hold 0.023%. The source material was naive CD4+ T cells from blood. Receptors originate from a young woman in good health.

The CDR3 region is CASSESAGMNTEAFF. In nucleotides, the CDR3 is TGCGCCAGCAGTGAGTCGGCAGGGATGAACACTGAAGCTTTCTTT. The chain employs TRBV10-1 and TRBJ1-1; D perhaps matches TRBD1 (5 bases). Trimming cost V 0 bases and J 0 bases, with 8 bases left between them. CDR1 and CDR2 from the germline V gene are WNHNN and SYGVQD (reference sequence). The CDR3 is made up of 15 amino acids.

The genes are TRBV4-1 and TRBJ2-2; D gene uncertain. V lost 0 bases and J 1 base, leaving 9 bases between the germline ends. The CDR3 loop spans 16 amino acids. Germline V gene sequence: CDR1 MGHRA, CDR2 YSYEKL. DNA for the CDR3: TGCGCCAGCAGCCAAGATGCGGAAAGGAACACCGGGGAGCTGTTTTTT. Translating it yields CASSQDAERNTGELFF.

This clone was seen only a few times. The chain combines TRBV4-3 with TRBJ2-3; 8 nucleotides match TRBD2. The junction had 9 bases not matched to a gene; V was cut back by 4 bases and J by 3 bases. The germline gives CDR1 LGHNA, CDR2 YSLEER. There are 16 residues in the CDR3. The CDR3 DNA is TGCGCCAGCAGCCGACAGAGCGGGAGTAGGACAGATACGCAGTATTTT. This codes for CASSRQSGSRTDTQYF.

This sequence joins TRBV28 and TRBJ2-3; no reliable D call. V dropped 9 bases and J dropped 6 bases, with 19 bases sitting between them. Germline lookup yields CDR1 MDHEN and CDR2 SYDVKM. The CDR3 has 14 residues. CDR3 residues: CASVPTSPRDTQYF. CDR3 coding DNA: TGTGCCAGTGTACCCACGTCGCCACGGGATACGCAGTATTTT.

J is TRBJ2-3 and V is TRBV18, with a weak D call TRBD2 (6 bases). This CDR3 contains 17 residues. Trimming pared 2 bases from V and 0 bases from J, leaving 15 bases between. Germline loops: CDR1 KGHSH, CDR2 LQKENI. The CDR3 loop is CASSPNNFRESTDTQYF. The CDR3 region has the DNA TGTGCCAGCTCACCAAATAATTTCCGGGAGAGCACAGATACGCAGTATTTT.

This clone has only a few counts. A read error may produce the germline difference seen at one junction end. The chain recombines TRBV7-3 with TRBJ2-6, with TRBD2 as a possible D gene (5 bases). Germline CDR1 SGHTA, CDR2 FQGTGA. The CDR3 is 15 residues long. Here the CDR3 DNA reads TGTGCCAGCAGCGTAACTAGGGCTGGGGCCAACGTCCTGACTTTC. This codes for CASSVTRAGANVLTF.

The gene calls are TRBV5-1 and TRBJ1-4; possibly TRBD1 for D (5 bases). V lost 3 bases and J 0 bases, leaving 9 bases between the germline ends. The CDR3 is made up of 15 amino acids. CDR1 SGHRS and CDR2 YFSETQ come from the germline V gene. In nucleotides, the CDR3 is TGCGCCAGCAGCTCACGGGGGGCAACTAATGAAAAACTGTTTTTT. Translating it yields CASSSRGATNEKLFF.

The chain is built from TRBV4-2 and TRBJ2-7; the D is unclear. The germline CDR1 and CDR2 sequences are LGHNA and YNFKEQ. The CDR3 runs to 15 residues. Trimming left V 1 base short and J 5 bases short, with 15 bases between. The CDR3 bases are TGTGCCAGCAGCCAAGTCGGTTTAGTTCAGGACGAGCAGTACTTC. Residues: CASSQVGLVQDEQYF.

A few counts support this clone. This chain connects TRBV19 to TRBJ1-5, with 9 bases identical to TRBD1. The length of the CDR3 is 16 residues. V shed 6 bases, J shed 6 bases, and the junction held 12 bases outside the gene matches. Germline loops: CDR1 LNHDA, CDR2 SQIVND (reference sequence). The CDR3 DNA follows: TGTGCCAGTAGGTTTACCGGGACAGGGACTGGTCAGCCCCAGCATTTT. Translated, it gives CASRFTGTGTGQPQHF.

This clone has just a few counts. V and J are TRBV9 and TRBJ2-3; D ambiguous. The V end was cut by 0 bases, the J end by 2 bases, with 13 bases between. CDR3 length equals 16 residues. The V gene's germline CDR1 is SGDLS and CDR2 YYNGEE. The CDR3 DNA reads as TGTGCCAGCAGCGTAGGTTTCGGACGTTTCACAGATACGCAGTATTTT. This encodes CASSVGFGRFTDTQYF. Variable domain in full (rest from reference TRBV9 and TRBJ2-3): DSGVTQTPKHLITATGQRVTLRCSPRSGDLSVYWYQQSLDQGLQFLIQYYNGEERAKGNILERFSAQQFPDLHSELNLSSLELGDSALYFCASSVGFGRFTDTQYFGPGTRLTVL.

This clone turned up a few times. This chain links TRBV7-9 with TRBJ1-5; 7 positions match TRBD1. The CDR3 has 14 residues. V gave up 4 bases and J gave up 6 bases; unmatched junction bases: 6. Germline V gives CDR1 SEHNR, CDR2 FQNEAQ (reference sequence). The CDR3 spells CASSSDRAGQPQHF. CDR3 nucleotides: TGTGCCAGCAGCTCCGACAGGGCCGGTCAGCCCCAGCATTTT.

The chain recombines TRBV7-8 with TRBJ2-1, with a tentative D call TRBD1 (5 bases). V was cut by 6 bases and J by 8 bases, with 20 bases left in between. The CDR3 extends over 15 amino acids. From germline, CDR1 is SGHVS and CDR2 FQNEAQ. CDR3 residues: CASSPLGRVNHEQFF. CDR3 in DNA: TGTGCCAGCAGTCCCCTCGGCAGGGTCAATCATGAGCAGTTCTTC.

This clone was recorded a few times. CDR3 coding DNA: TGTGCCAGCAGCTTAGGCGCTAGCGGATATAGTAGAACAGATACGCAGTATTTT. Amino acid sequence: CASSLGASGYSRTDTQYF. The chain is built from TRBV7-2 and TRBJ2-3; 7 bases fit TRBD2. The V gene end was trimmed by 1 base and the J gene end by 3 bases; junction bases not matched to a gene: 13. This CDR3 spans 18 amino acids. CDR1 SGHTA and CDR2 FQGNSA come from the germline V gene. Supplemented by reference TRBV7-2 and TRBJ2-3, the full variable domain reads GAGVSQSPSNKVTEKGKDVELRCDPISGHTALYWYRQSLGQGLEFLIYFQGNSAPDKSGLPSDRFSAERTGGSVSTLTIQRTQQEDSAVYLCASSLGASGYSRTDTQYFGPGTRLTVL.

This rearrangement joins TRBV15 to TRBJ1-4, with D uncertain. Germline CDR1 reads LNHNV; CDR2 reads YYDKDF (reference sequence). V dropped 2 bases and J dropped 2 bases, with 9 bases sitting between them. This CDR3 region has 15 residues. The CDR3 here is CATSRPSGTNEKLFF. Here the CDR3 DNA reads TGTGCCACCAGCAGACCATCCGGCACTAATGAAAAACTGTTTTTT.

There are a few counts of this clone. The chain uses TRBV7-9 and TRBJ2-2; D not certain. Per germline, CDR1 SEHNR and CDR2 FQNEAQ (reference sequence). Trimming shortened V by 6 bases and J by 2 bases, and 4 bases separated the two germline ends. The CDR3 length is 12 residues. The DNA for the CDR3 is TGTGCCAGCAGATACAACACCGGGGAGCTGTTTTTT. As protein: CASRYNTGELFF.

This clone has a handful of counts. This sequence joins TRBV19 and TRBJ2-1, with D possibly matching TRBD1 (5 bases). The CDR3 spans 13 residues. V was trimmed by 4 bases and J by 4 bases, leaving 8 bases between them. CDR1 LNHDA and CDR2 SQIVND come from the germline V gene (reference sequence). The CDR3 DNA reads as TGTGCCAGTAGTAGGACACTTTACAATGAGCAGTTCTTC. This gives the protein CASSRTLYNEQFF.

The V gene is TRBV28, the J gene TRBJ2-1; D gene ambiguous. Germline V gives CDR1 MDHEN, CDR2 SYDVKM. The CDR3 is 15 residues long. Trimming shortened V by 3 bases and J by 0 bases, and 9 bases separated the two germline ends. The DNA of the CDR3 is TGTGCCAGCAGTTTGGTCCGCTTCTCCTACAATGAGCAGTTCTTC. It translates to CASSLVRFSYNEQFF.

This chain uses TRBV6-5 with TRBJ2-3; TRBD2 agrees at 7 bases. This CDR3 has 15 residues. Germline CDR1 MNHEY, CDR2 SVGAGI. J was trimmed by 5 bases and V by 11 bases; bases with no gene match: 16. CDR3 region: CASRTLSSGKDTQYF. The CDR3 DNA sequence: TGTGCCTCCCGAACCCTTTCTAGCGGCAAAGATACGCAGTATTTT.

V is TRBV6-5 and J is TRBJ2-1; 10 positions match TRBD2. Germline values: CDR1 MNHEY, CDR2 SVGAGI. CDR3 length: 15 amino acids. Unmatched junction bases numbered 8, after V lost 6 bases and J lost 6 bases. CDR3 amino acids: CASSPAGGNSNEQFF. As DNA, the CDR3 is TGTGCCAGCAGCCCAGCGGGAGGGAATTCCAATGAGCAGTTCTTC.

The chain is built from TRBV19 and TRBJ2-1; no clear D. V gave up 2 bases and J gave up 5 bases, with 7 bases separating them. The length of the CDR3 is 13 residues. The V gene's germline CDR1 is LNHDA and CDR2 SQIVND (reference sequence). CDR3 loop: CASSITIHNEQFF. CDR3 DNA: TGTGCCAGTAGTATAACTATACACAATGAGCAGTTCTTC.

CDR3 residues: CASSYPGRATYEQYF. In nucleotides, the CDR3 is TGTGCCAGCAGCTACCCTGGGCGGGCTACCTACGAGCAGTACTTC. V usage is TRBV7-2 and J usage is TRBJ2-7, with D possibly TRBD2 on 5 matching bases. Per the germline V gene, CDR1 is SGHTA and CDR2 is FQGNSA. Trimming removed 4 bases at V and 2 bases at J, with 15 bases between. This CDR3 comprises 15 residues.

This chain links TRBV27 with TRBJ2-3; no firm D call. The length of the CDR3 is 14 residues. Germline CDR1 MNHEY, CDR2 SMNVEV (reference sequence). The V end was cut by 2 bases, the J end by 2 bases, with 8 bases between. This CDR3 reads CASSLVVPTDTQYF. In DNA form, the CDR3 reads TGTGCCAGCAGTTTAGTCGTTCCCACAGATACGCAGTATTTT.

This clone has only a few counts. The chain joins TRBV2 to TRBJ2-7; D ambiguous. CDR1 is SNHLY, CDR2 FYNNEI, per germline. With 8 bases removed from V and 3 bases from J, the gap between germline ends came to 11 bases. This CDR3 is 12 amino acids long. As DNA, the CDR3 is TGTGCCAGCGGGAACGGAGTCTACGAGCAGTACTTC. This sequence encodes CASGNGVYEQYF.